Each of the 9 T cell receptor beta chains below was sequenced from the same sample in a study of blood T cell repertoires in COVID-19. Only in-frame clones appear in the TCRdb table, and some are missing; sequencing was by immunoSEQ multiplex PCR. The table records about 120,000 clones, roughly 80% of them present only once. The sequencing input was peripheral blood. All receptors derive from a man younger than 45 with acute or convalescent COVID-19.

This clone occurred a few times. V usage is TRBV27 and J usage is TRBJ2-7; the match to TRBD2 covers 8 bases. The length of the CDR3 is 17 residues. Germline CDR1 and CDR2: MNHEY and SMNVEV (reference sequence). V shed 2 bases, J shed 7 bases, and the junction held 16 bases outside the gene matches. DNA for the CDR3: TGTGCCAGCAGTTTACATGCGACGGGACTAGTTGTGAGTGAGCAGTACTTC. This codes for CASSLHATGLVVSEQYF.

The rearrangement joins TRBV11-2 to TRBJ1-1; D is unresolved. Looked up from germline, CDR1 is SGHAT and CDR2 is FQNNGV. This CDR3 has 15 residues. Trimming took off 1 base at V and 5 bases at J, with 14 bases between the two ends. The CDR3 region is CASSLARQTWTEAFF. The CDR3 DNA is TGTGCCAGCAGCTTAGCTCGGCAGACTTGGACTGAAGCTTTCTTT.

This chain connects TRBV15 to TRBJ2-3; D is perhaps TRBD2 (5 bases). V was clipped by 4 bases and J by 3 bases, with 14 bases between them. The germline V gene has CDR1 LNHNV and CDR2 YYDKDF (reference sequence). The CDR3 is 15 residues long. CDR3 loop: CATSTPAGETDTQYF. The CDR3 DNA follows: TGTGCCACCAGCACCCCCGCCGGGGAGACAGATACGCAGTATTTT.

V gene TRBV7-2 combines with J gene TRBJ2-2; maybe TRBD2 (5 bases). V was trimmed by 9 bases and J by 6 bases, leaving 17 bases between them. There are 14 residues in the CDR3. Per germline, CDR1 SGHTA and CDR2 FQGNSA. The CDR3 nucleotides read TGTGCCAGTCAAGACTACCCGGGGTCCGGGGAGCTGTTTTTT. This translates into CASQDYPGSGELFF.

This clone was found many times. The chain recombines TRBV20-1 with TRBJ1-1; D uncertain. The CDR3 sequence is 11 residues long. Germline-derived CDR1 and CDR2 are DFQATT and SNEGSKA (reference sequence). The V end was cut by 6 bases, the J end by 0 bases, with 5 bases between. CDR3 coding DNA: TGCAGTGCCTCTCTGAACACTGAAGCTTTCTTT. Encoded protein: CSASLNTEAFF.

The rearrangement links TRBV10-3 to TRBJ1-6; D is undetermined. Germline V gene data show CDR1 as ENHRY and CDR2 as SYGVKD. The CDR3 runs 15 residues. The V gene lost 0 bases and the J gene lost 9 bases, with 12 bases spanning the gap. Here the CDR3 reads CAISESLRSSSPLHF. The CDR3 DNA follows: TGTGCCATCAGTGAGTCATTAAGGAGTTCTTCACCCCTCCACTTT.

This chain uses TRBV12-5 with TRBJ2-3; no clear D. From germline, CDR1 is LGHNT and CDR2 FRNRAP. This CDR3 is built from 14 residues. The ends were cut back, 6 bases at V and 5 bases at J, with 15 bases in the middle. The CDR3 spells CASGLGVSGDTQYF. CDR3 coding DNA: TGTGCTAGTGGCCTCGGAGTTTCGGGAGATACGCAGTATTTT.

The chain is built from TRBV29-1 and TRBJ1-2, with D possibly matching TRBD1 (6 bases). The germline V and J ends were trimmed by 3 bases and 6 bases, with 14 bases remaining between them. The length of the CDR3 is 13 residues. Germline V gene lookup returns CDR1 SQVTM and CDR2 ANQGSEA. The CDR3 nucleotides are TGCAGCGTTGATTGGGGGGGCTCGGATGGCTACACCTTC. Amino acids: CSVDWGGSDGYTF.

The V gene is TRBV14, the J gene TRBJ1-6; no clear D. This CDR3 spans 13 amino acids. The V gene's germline CDR1 is SGHDN and CDR2 FVKESK. V lost 5 bases and J lost 10, with 12 bases in between. The CDR3 loop reads CASSKAGYSPLHF. In DNA, the CDR3 is TGTGCCAGCAGCAAAGCCGGGTACTCACCCCTCCACTTT.